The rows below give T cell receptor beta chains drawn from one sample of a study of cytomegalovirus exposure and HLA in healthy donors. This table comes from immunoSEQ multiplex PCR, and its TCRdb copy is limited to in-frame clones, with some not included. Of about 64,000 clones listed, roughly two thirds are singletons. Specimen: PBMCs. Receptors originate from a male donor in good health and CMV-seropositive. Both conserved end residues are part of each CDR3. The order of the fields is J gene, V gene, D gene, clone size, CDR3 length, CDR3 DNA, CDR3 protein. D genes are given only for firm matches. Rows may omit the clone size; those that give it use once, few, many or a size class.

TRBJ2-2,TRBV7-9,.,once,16,TGTTCCAGCAGCTTAGGCCGGGAACATGTCTCCGGGGAGCTGTTTTTT,CSSSLGREHVSGELFF
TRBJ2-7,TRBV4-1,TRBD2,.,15,TGCGCCAGCAGCCAAGATATTGGGACTAACTACGAGCAGTACTTC,CASSQDIGTNYEQYF
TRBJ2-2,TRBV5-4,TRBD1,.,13,TGTGCCAGCACCCTCACAGGGGCCGGGGAGCTGTTTTTT,CASTLTGAGELFF
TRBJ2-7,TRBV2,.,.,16,TGTGCCAGCAGTGAAGAAGCGACAGGTTTTTCCTACGAGCAGTACTTC,CASSEEATGFSYEQYF
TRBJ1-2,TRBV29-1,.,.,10,TGCAGCGTTCGGGACTATGGCTACACCTTC,CSVRDYGYTF
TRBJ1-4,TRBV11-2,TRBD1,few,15,TGTGCCAGCAGCCGGGGACAGGGGGGGGGTGAAAAACTGTTTTTT,CASSRGQGGGEKLFF
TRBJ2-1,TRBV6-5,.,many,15,TGTGCCAGCAGTTACCCGACGGGGTTATACAATGAGCAGTTCTTC,CASSYPTGLYNEQFF
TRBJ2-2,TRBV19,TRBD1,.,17,TGTGCCAGTAGTATAGGGGACAGGGTATCGAACACCGGGGAGCTGTTTTTT,CASSIGDRVSNTGELFF
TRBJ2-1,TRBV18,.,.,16,TGTGCCAGCTCACCACCGAGGCAGAGCTCCTACAATGAGCAGTTCTTC,CASSPPRQSSYNEQFF
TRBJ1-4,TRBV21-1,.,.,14,TGTGCCAGCAGCCCAAGTAGTTTCACGGAAAAACTGTTTTTT,CASSPSSFTEKLFF
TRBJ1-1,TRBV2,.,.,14,TGTGCCAGCACTAGGACAGCTGTGAACACTGAAGCTTTCTTT,CASTRTAVNTEAFF
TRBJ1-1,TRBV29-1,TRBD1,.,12,TGCAGCGTTGCCCCGGGACAGACTGAAGCTTTCTTT,CSVAPGQTEAFF
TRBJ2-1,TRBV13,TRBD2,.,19,TGTGCCAGCAGCTTATTGCCCGGGACTAGCGGGGTTTCCTACAATGAGCAGTTCTTC,CASSLLPGTSGVSYNEQFF
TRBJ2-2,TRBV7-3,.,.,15,TGTGCCAGCAGCTTAACTTTAGCGAGCACCGGGGAGCTGTTTTTT,CASSLTLASTGELFF
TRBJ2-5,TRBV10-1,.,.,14,TGCGCCAGCAGTGCCGGGTCCCGGTCGGAGACCCAGTACTTC,CASSAGSRSETQYF
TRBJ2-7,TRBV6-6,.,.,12,TGTGCCAGCGGGCGCGGGAACAAAGAGCAGTACTTC,CASGRGNKEQYF
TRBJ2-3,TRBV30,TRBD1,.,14,TGTGCCTGGCGTCGGACAGGAACCACAGATACGCAGTATTTT,CAWRRTGTTDTQYF
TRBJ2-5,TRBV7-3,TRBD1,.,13,TGTGCCAGCAGAGCCAGGGGGCAAGAGACCCAGTACTTC,CASRARGQETQYF
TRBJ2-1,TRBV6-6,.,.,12,TGTGCCAACGCTGGAGGGTACAATGAGCAGTTCTTC,CANAGGYNEQFF
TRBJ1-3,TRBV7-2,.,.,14,TGTGCCAGCAGTATACAGGGCTCTGGAAACACCATATATTTT,CASSIQGSGNTIYF
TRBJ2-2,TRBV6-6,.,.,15,TGTGCCAGCAGGGCGCAGGGTGCGAACACCGGGGAGCTGTTTTTT,CASRAQGANTGELFF
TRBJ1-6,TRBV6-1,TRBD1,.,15,TGTGCCAGCAGTGAACGGACAGGGGAGAATTCACCCCTCCACTTT,CASSERTGENSPLHF
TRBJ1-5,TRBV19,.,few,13,TGTGCCAGTAGTATGGCTGGTCCTCAGCCCCAGCATTTT,CASSMAGPQPQHF
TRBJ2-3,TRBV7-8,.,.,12,TGTGCCAGCAGCTTAGGGGCCGCCCCGCAGTATTTT,CASSLGAAPQYF
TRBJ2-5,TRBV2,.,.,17,TGTGCCAGCAGGGGGGCCTTTTGGGCCAACAGGGAAGAGACCCAGTACTTC,CASRGAFWANREETQYF
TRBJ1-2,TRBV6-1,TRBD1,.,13,TGTGCCAGCAAAGACAGGGAGGTCCTTGGCTACACCTTC,CASKDREVLGYTF
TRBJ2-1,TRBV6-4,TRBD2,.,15,TGTGCCAGCAGTCCGGGACTAGCGGGGGGCACTGAGCAGTTCTTC,CASSPGLAGGTEQFF
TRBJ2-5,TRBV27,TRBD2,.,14,TGTGCCAGCAGTCCAAGGACTAGAGGGGAGACCCAGTACTTC,CASSPRTRGETQYF